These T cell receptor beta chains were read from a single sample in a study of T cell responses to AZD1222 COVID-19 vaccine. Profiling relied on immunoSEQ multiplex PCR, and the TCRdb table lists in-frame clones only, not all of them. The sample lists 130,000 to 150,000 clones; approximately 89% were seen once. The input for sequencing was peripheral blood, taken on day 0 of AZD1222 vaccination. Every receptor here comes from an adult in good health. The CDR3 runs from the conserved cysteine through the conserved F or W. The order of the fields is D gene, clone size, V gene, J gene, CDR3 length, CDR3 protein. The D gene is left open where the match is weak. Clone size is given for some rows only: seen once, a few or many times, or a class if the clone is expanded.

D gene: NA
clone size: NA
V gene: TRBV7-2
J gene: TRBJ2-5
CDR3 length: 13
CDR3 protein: CASSRGAQETQYF

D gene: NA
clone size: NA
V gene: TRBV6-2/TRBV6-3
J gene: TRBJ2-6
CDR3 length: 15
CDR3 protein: CASSRAVSGANVLTF

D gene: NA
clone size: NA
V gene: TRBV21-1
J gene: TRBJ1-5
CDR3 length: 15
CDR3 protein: CASSTSMRSNQPQHF

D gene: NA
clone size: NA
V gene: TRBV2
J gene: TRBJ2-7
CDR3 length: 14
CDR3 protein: CASSGHTPTYEQYF

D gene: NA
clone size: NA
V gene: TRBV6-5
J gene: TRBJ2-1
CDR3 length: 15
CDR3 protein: CASSPQGGTYNEQFF

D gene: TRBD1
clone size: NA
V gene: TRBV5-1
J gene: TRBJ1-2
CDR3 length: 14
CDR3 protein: CASSLGTAGTGYTF

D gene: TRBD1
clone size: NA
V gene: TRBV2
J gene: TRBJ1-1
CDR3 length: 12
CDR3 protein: CAEGQLNTEAFF

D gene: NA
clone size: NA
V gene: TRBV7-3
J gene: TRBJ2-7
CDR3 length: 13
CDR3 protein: CASSLSRGYEQYF

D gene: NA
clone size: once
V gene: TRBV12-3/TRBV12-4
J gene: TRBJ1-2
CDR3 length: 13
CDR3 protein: CASSFGQPYGYTF

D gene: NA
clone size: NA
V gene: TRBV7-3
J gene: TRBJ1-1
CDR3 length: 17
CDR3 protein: CASSLTAGVHRSTEAFF

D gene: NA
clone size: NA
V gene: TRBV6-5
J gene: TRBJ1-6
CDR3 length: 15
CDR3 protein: CASRASPTSNSPLHF

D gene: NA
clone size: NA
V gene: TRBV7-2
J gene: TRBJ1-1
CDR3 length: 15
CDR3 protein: CASSLTWAANTEAFF

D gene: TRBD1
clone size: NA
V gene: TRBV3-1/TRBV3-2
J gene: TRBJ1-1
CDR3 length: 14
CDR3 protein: CASSPRTGGTEAFF

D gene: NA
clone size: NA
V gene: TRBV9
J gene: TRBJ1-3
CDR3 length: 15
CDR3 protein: CASSVDGSSGNTIYF

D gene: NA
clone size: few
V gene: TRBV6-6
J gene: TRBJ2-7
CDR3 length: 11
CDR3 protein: CASSYSNEQYF

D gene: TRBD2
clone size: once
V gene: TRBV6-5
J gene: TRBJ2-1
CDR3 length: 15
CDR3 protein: CASRVGTNSYNEQFF

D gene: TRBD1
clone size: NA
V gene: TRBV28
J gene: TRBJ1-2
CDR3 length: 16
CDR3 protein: CASSFWSERDSYGYTF

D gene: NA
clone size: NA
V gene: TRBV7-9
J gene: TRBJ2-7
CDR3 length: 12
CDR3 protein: CASSQRGEGQYF

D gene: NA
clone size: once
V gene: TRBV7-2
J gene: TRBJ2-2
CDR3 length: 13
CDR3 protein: CASSLLAVGELFF

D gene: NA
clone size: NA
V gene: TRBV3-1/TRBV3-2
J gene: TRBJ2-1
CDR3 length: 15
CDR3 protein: CASSQSAASYNEQFF

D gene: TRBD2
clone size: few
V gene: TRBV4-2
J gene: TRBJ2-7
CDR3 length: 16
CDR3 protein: CASSQVSGGPSYEQYF

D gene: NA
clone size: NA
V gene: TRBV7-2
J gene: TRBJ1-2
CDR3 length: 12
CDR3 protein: CASSLRGGGYTF

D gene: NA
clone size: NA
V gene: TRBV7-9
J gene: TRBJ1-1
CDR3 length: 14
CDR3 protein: CASSETDMNTEAFF

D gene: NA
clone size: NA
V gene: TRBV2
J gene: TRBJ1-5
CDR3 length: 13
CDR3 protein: CASSIESNQPQHF

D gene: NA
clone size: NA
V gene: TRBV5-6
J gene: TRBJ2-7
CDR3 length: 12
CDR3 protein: CASSLAHYEQYF

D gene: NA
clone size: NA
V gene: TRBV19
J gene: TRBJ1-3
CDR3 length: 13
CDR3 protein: CASSVGGGNTIYF

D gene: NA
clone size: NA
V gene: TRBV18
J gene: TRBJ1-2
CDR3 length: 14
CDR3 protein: CASSPGEAEYGYTF

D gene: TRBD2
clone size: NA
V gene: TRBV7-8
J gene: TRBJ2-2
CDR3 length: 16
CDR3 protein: CASSSGLAGGAGELFF

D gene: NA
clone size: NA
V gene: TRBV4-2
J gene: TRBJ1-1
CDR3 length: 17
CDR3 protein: CASSQGFGEGENTEAFF

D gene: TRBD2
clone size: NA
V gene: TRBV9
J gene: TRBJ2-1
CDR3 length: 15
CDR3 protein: CASSVSGGAGNEQFF

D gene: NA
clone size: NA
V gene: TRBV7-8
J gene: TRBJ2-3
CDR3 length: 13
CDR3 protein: CASSLLGTDTQYF

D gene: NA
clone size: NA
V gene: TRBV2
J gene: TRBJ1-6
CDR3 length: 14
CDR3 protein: CASSLRTENSPLHF

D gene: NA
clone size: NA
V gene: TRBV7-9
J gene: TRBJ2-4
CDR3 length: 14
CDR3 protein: CASKGIGGGNIQYF

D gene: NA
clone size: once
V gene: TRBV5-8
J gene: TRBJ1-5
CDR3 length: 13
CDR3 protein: CASSLLGYQPQHF

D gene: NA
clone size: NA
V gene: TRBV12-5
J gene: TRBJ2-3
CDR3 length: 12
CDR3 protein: CASGLQAHTQYF

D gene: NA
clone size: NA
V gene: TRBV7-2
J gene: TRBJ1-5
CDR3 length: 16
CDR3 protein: CASSLDAEEGNQPQHF

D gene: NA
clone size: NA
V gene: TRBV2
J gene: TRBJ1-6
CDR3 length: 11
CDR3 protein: CASSSSVSLHF

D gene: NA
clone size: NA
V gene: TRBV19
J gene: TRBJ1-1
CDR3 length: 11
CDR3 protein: CASSLNTEAFF

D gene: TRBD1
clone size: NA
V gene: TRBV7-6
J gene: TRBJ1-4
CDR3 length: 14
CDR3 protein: CASSSQTGEEKLFF

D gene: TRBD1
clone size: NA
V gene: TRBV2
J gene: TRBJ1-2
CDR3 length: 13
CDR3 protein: CASSGGQGFGYTF

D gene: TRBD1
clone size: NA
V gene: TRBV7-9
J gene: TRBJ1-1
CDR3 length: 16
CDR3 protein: CASSFRQGRGNTEAFF

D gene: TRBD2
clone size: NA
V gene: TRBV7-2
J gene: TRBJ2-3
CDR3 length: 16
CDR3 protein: CASSLGSGRTSDTQYF

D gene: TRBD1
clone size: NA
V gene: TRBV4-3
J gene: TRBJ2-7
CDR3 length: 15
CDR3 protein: CASSHRQGGGYEQYF

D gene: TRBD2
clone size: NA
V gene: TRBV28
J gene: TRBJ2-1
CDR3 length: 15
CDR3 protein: CASSLGSGRGDEQFF

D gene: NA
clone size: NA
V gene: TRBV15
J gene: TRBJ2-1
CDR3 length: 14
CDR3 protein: CATSRAAGQGEQFF

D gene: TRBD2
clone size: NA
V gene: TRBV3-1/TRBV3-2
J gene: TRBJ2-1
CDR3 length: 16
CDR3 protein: CASSHPGLAGVLEQFF

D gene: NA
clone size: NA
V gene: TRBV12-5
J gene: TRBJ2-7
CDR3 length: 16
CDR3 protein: CASALSAGGPLGEQYF

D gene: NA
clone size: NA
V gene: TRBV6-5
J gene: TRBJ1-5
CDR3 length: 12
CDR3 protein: CASGASRRPQHF

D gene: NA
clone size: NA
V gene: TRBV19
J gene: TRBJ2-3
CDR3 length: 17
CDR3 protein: CASSIVGGSPSTDTQYF

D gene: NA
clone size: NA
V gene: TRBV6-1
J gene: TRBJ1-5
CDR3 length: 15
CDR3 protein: CASSEFAQGNQPQHF

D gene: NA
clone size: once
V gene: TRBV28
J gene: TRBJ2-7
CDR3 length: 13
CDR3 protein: CASSLRTIYEQYF

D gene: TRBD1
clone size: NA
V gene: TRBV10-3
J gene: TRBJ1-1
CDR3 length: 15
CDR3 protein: CASKPGQGGGTEAFF

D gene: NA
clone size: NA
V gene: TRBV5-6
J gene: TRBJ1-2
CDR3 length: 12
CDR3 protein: CASSSAGSHYTF

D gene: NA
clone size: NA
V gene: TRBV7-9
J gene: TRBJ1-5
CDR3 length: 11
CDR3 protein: CASSLSGSQHF

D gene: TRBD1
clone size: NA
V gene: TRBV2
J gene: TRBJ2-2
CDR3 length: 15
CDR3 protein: CASSVQDRVSGELFF